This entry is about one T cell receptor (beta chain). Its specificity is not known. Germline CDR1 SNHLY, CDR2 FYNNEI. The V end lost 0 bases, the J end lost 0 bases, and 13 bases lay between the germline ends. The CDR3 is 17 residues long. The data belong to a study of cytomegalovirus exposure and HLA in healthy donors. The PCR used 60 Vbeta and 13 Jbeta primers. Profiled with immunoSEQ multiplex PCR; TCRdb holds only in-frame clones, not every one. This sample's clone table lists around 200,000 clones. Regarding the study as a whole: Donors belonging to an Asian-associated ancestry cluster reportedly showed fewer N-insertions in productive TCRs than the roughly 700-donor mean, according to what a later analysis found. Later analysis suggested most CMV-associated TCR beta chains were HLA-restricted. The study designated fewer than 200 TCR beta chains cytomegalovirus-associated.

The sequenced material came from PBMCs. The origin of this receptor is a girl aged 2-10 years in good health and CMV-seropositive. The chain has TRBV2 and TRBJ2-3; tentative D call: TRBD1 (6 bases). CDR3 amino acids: CASSEAEWGTSTDTQYF. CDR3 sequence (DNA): TGTGCCAGCAGTGAAGCAGAGTGGGGGACAAGCACAGATACGCAGTATTTT. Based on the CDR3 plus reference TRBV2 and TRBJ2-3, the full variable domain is EPEVTQTPSHQVTQMGQEVILRCVPISNHLYFYWYRQILGQKVEFLVSFYNNEISEKSEIFDDQFSVERPDGSNFTLKIRSTKLEDSAMYFCASSEAEWGTSTDTQYFGPGTRLTVL.